This TCR beta chain was profiled in a study of glioma-infiltrating T cells after dendritic cell vaccination. Study-wide background: Autologous tumor lysate-pulsed dendritic cell vaccination was given between the early 2000s and the early 2010s.

Profiled with immunoSEQ multiplex PCR; TCRdb holds only in-frame clones, not every one. Of approximately 50,000 clones in the sample, around 91% were seen once. A note on this clone: The same CDR3 also results from other DNA sequences found in this sample.

Sample time point: after dendritic cell vaccination, including at tumor progression/relapse. Trimming took off 3 bases at V and 4 bases at J, with 7 bases between the two ends. This CDR3 has 13 amino acids. Germline values: CDR1 MDHEN, CDR2 SYDVKM. The TCR was taken from a human donor with glioblastoma. The rearrangement uses TRBV28 and TRBJ1-5; D is unresolved. This sample comprised blood, obtained after dendritic cell vaccination. The CDR3 nucleotides read TGTGCCAGCAGTTTTTCGGTTAATCAGCCCCAGCATTTT. Translated, it gives CASSFSVNQPQHF.